This T cell receptor (beta chain) stems from a study of blood T cell repertoires in COVID-19 (dated by TCRdb to 2018 to 2020). Regarding the study in general: The collaborator samples originated in the United States, Italy and Spain and spanned the acute and convalescent phases of COVID-19. The prospective study material was composed of cDNA or gDNA derived from T cells, B-cell-depleted T cells, or PBMCs. The dataset comprised deeply sampled blood TCRbeta repertoires from subjects exposed to, actively infected with, or recovered from COVID-19. The repertoires were released in a freely available public database intended as a resource for research on the immune response to SARS-CoV-2. Samples were obtained from the ongoing ImmuneRACE study (first 160 participants) and from over 1,000 subjects provided by 6 global collaborators. The sample metadata nearly always contained a de-identified subject ID, COVID-19 status, age in years and sex. Where HLA class I and class II types were available, the types were taken from metadata supplied by the sample provider, not from assay-based typing. Findings and caveats that apply to the study as a whole: Clinical and demographic metadata were provided uncurated, with the amount varying by source and participant.

The germline V gene sets CDR1 to SGHRS and CDR2 to YFSETQ. Trimming at the junction amounts to 0 bases on V and 5 bases on J, and the germline ends lie 7 bases apart. The CDR3, cysteine through phenylalanine, is 13 amino acids long. Of the read, only the CDR3 DNA is kept; its 39 bases are in frame from base 1. This clone was detected only once. Its antigen remains undetermined. No per-base quality is available; no much larger clone lies one base away. TCRbeta CDR3 regions were amplified from genomic DNA using the immunoSEQ Assay, a bias-controlled multiplex PCR. On the study's bioinformatics: The number of nucleated cells in each sample was estimated by amplification of reference gene primers within the assay. Sequence reads were collapsed and filtered to measure the absolute abundance of every unique TCRbeta CDR3 rearrangement. For each sample, productive Simpson clonality was calculated as the square root of Simpson's diversity index across productive rearrangements. Not all clones reach the TCRdb copy of this immuneACCESS table, which keeps in-frame sequences only. Checked studies attribute under half of the gap to unresolved V genes and leave the rest unexplained. The D gene and trimming were derived from the DNA, and the V and J assignments and clone size from that table. The sample data list about 220,000 clones, and about 80% of these were observed just once. Together, the top ten hold less than 2.5% of the sample.

Whole blood was collected in K2EDTA tubes by collaborating institutions according to the institutions' own protocols. For TCRbeta analysis, collaborators shipped samples as frozen whole blood, isolated PBMCs, or DNA extracted from either of those sample types. The origin of this receptor is a woman aged 55 to 70 with acute or convalescent COVID-19. Sequenced input: peripheral blood. The sequence joins TRBV5-1 to TRBJ2-3; the D segment cannot be called with confidence. This receptor carries the CDR3 CASSLGPGDTQYF. In nucleotide form, the sequence is TGCGCCAGCAGCTTGGGTCCCGGAGATACGCAGTATTTT.